These 7 T cell receptor beta chains share one sample of origin, sequenced in a study of T cell responses to AZD1222 COVID-19 vaccine. Clones were read by immunoSEQ multiplex PCR, and TCRdb kept only the in-frame ones, dropping some. Of around 120,000 clones listed, about 92% are singletons. The source material was peripheral blood, sampled 28 days after the second AZD1222 dose. The origin of the receptors is an adult who received the AZD1222 COVID-19 vaccine.

This clone is a singleton in its sample. The chain links TRBV4-2 to TRBJ2-7, with D tentatively TRBD1 or TRBD2 (5 bases each). V was shortened by 4 bases and J by 4 bases, with 17 bases between the two germline ends. The CDR3 is 15 residues long. Germline CDR1 reads LGHNA; CDR2 reads YNFKEQ. The chain's CDR3 is CASSPIVGDVYEQYF. In DNA, the CDR3 is TGTGCCAGCAGCCCCATCGTAGGGGACGTATACGAGCAGTACTTC.

CDR3 in amino acids: CASSKPVSYNEQFF. Written as DNA, the CDR3 is TGTGCCAGCAGTAAACCGGTGTCCTACAATGAGCAGTTCTTC. V and J are TRBV11-2 and TRBJ2-1; D remains ambiguous. Germline values: CDR1 SGHAT, CDR2 FQNNGV. V lost 6 bases to trimming and J lost 1 base, with 10 bases between them. The length of the CDR3 is 14 residues.

The chain is built from TRBV7-9 and TRBJ1-6; no firm D call. V was pared by 8 bases and J by 10 bases, with 15 bases between. This CDR3 comprises 13 residues. Germline V gene data show CDR1 as SEHNR and CDR2 as FQNEAQ (reference sequence). This CDR3 reads CASERLPGSPLHF. CDR3 nucleotide sequence: TGTGCCAGCGAGAGGCTCCCGGGGTCACCCCTCCACTTT.

A note on this clone: This same CDR3 is encoded by further DNA sequences in the sample. This sequence joins TRBV6-2 or TRBV6-3 and TRBJ2-1; possibly TRBD1 or TRBD2 for D (5 bases each). V was pared by 0 bases and J by 4 bases, with 7 bases between. Germline CDR1 is MNHEY and CDR2 is SVGEGT. This CDR3 is built from 14 residues. The CDR3 sequence is CASSYSGRYNEQFF. For the CDR3, the DNA is TGTGCCAGCAGTTACTCGGGACGATACAATGAGCAGTTCTTC.

V usage is TRBV25-1 and J usage is TRBJ1-5, with D uncertain. Germline assignment: CDR1 MGHDK and CDR2 SYGVNS. This CDR3 contains 11 residues. V shed 8 bases and J shed 4 bases, with 6 bases lying between them. The CDR3 DNA follows: TGTGCCAGCGGAGATAATCAGCCCCAGCATTTT. This encodes CASGDNQPQHF.

This chain links TRBV19 with TRBJ2-6; 7 bases map to TRBD1. Germline V CDR1 and CDR2: LNHDA, SQIVND (reference sequence). J lost 1 base, V lost 4 bases, and 10 bases had no gene match. CDR3 length equals 18 residues. The DNA for the CDR3 is TGTGCCAGTAGTAAGAAGACAGGGCCCAGTTCTGGGGCCAACGTCCTGACTTTC. The encoded protein is CASSKKTGPSSGANVLTF.

This clone was seen just once. This sequence joins TRBV5-1 and TRBJ2-1; TRBD2 matches at 10 bases. J lost 4 bases, V lost 4 bases, and 5 bases had no gene match. Germline V gene data show CDR1 as SGHRS and CDR2 as YFSETQ. This CDR3 region has 15 residues. CDR3 protein: CASSTQRGGYNEQFF. The CDR3 nucleotides are TGCGCCAGCAGCACCCAGCGGGGGGGATACAATGAGCAGTTCTTC. The full variable domain, its missing parts supplied by reference TRBV5-1 and TRBJ2-1, is KAGVTQTPRYLIKTRGQQVTLSCSPISGHRSVSWYQQTPGQGLQFLFEYFSETQRNKGNFPGRFSGRQFSNSRSEMNVSTLELGDSALYLCASSTQRGGYNEQFFGPGTRLTVL.